A selection of T cell receptor beta chains follows, all from one sample in a study of shared clonotypes between healthy human individuals. Profiled with immunoSEQ multiplex PCR; TCRdb holds only in-frame clones, not every one. In the table there are approximately 640,000 clones, roughly 70% of which are singletons. Input material: memory CD4+ T cells sorted from blood. The receptor source for this set is a woman aged 25 to 39 in good health. Both conserved end residues are part of each CDR3. Each record gives: J gene, D gene, clone size, V gene, CDR3 DNA, CDR3 protein. A D gene is named only where the DNA matches it firmly. Clone size is given for some rows only: seen once, a few or many times, or a class if the clone is expanded.

TRBJ2-7 NA NA TRBV5-1 TGCGCCAGCAAGGGGACCTCCTACGAGCAGTACTTC CASKGTSYEQYF
TRBJ2-1 NA NA TRBV10-3 TGTGCCATCAGTGGCAGGGAGGACAATGAGCAGTTCTTC CAISGREDNEQFF
TRBJ2-7 TRBD1 once TRBV28 TGTGCCAGCAGTTGGGACAGGGGAGGCCCTAGCCGGTCCTACGAGCAGTACTTC CASSWDRGGPSRSYEQYF
TRBJ1-5 NA once TRBV19 TGTGCCAGTAGTACATCCCGACAACTCACAGACCAGCCCCAGCATTTT CASSTSRQLTDQPQHF
TRBJ1-2 NA NA TRBV7-9 TGTGCCAGCAGCTTAGTACGGTCAGGGAGGATTAGCGGCTACACCTTC CASSLVRSGRISGYTF
TRBJ2-7 NA once TRBV28 TGTGCCAGCAGTTTACCAGCCCCCTACGAGCAGTACTTC CASSLPAPYEQYF
TRBJ2-7 NA NA TRBV5-1 TGCGCCAGCACTCTCCGCGAGCAGTACTTC CASTLREQYF
TRBJ1-5 NA NA TRBV2 TGTGCCAGCACCATGATGGGGGCCGGACAGCCCCAGCATTTT CASTMMGAGQPQHF
TRBJ2-3 TRBD2 NA TRBV9 TGTGCCAGCAGCGTAGGTAGTGCGGGAGGGCCGACAGATACGCAGTATTTT CASSVGSAGGPTDTQYF
TRBJ1-4 TRBD1 NA TRBV5-4 TGTGCCAGCAGCTTCGACAGGGGAGGCGAAAAACTGTTTTTT CASSFDRGGEKLFF
TRBJ2-1 NA NA TRBV19 TGTGCCAGTAGTAAAAGAAGCGGAAGCTCCTACAATGAGCAGTTCTTC CASSKRSGSSYNEQFF
TRBJ2-3 NA NA TRBV7-3 TGTGCCAGCAGCTTACAGGGGCTGGGGACAGATACGCAGTATTTT CASSLQGLGTDTQYF
TRBJ2-1 NA NA TRBV7-9 TGTGCCAGCAGCTTAGTTATGACGGGTAATGAGCAGTTCTTC CASSLVMTGNEQFF
TRBJ2-3 TRBD1 few TRBV5-1 TGCGCCAGCAGTTTAACAGGGGGTCAAGGAGATACGCAGTATTTT CASSLTGGQGDTQYF